This T cell receptor beta chain was observed in a study of blood T cell repertoires in COVID-19. On the study more broadly: T cells, B-cell-depleted T cells, or PBMCs supplied cDNA or gDNA.

Profiled with immunoSEQ multiplex PCR; TCRdb holds only in-frame clones, not every one. The sample lists 150,000 or so clones, around four fifths seen once, with roughly 5% in the top ten. Individuals aged about 18 to 89 years were recruited from approximately 24 US areas. V lost 6 bases and J 5 bases, leaving 10 bases between the germline ends. CDR3 length equals 13 residues. Per germline, CDR1 MDHEN and CDR2 SYDVKM. This TCR came from a man between 65 and 79 years old who had been exposed to COVID-19. The V and J genes are TRBV28 and TRBJ2-2; D might be TRBD1 (6 bases). Sequencing was done on a sample of PBMCs or T cells enriched from blood (not recorded which). As DNA, the CDR3 is TGTGCCAGCAGGATACAGGGAACCGGGGAGCTGTTTTTT. Translating it yields CASRIQGTGELFF.